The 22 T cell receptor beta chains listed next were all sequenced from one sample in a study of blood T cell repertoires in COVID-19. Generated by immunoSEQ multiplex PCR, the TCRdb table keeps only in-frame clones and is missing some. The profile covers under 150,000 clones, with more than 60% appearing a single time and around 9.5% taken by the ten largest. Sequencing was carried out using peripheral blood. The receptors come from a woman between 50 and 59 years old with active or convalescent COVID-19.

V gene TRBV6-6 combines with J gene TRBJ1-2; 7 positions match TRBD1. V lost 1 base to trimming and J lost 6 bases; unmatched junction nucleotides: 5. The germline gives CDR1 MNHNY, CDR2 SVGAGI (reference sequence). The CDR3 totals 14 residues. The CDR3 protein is CASSYFVQGDGYTF. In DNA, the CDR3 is TGTGCCAGCAGTTACTTTGTCCAGGGGGATGGCTACACCTTC.

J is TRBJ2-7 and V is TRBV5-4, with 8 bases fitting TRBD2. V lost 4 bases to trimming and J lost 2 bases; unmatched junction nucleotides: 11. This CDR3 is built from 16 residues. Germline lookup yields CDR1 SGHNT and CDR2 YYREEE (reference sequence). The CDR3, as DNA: TGTGCCAGCAGCCCCTCGGGGGGGCGATCAACCTACGAGCAGTACTTC. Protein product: CASSPSGGRSTYEQYF.

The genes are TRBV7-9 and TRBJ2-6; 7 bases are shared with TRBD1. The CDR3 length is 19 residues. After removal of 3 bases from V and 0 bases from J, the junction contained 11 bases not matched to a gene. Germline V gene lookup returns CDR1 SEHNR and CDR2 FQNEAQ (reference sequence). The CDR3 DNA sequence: TGTGCCAGCAGCTTTAGATCGACAGGGCCCAGCTCTGGGGCCAACGTCCTGACTTTC. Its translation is CASSFRSTGPSSGANVLTF.

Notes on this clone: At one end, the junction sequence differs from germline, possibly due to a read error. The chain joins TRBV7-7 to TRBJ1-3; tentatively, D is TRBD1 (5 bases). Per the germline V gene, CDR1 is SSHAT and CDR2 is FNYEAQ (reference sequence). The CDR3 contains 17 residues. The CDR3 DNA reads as TGTGCTAGCAGCCTGGGTAACAGGTCCCGCTCTGGAAACACCATATATTTT. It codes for CASSLGNRSRSGNTIYF.

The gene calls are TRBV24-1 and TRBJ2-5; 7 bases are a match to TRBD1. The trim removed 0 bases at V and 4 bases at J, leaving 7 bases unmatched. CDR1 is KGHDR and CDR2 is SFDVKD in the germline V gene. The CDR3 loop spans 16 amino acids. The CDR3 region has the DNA TGTGCCACCAGTGATTTGAGTAGGGGGCATTTAGAGACCCAGTACTTC. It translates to CATSDLSRGHLETQYF.

CDR3 nucleotides: TGTGCCAGCAGCGTAGGCGCGGGGGCGAACACCGGGGAGCTGTTTTTT. It translates to CASSVGAGANTGELFF. The V and J genes are TRBV9 and TRBJ2-2; 7 nucleotides align to TRBD2. Trimming removed 0 bases from V and 0 bases from J; junction bases left unmatched: 2. CDR3 size: 16 residues. Per the germline V gene, CDR1 is SGDLS and CDR2 is YYNGEE.

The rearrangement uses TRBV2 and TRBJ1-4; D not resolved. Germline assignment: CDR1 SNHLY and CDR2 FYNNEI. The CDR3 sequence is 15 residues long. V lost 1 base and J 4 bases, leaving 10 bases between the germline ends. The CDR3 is CASSEDSNLNEKLFF. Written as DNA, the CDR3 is TGTGCCAGCAGTGAAGACAGCAACCTTAATGAAAAACTGTTTTTT.

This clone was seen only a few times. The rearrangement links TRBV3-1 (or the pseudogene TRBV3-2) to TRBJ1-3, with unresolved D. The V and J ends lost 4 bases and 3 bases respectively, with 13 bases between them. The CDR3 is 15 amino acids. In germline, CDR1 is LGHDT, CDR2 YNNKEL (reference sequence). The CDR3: CASSPRWGGGNTIYF. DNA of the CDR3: TGTGCCAGCAGCCCCAGGTGGGGAGGTGGAAACACCATATATTTT.

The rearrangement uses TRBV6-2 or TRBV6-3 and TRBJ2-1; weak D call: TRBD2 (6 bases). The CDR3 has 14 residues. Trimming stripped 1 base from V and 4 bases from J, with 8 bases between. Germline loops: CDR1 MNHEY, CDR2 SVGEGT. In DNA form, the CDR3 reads TGTGCCAGCAGTTACTTAGCGGAATACAATGAGCAGTTCTTC. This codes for CASSYLAEYNEQFF.

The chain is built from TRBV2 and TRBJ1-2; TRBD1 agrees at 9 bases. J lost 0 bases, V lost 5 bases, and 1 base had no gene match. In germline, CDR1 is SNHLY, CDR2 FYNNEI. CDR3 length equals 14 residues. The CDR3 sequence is CASSRQGANYGYTF. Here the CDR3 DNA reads TGTGCCAGCAGTCGACAGGGGGCTAACTATGGCTACACCTTC.

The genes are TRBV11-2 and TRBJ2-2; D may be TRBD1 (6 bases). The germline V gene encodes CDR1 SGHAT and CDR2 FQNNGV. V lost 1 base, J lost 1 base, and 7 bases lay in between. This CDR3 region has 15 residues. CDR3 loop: CASSLGGGNTGELFF. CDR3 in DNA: TGTGCCAGCAGCTTAGGAGGGGGGAACACCGGGGAGCTGTTTTTT.

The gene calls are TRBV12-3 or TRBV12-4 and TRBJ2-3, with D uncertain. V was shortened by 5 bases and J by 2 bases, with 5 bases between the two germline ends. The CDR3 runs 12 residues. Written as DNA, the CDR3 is TGTGCCAGCAGTCAGATCACAGATACGCAGTATTTT. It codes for CASSQITDTQYF.

CDR3 in amino acids: CASSPPGQGFYRNTIYF. As DNA, the CDR3 is TGTGCCAGTAGTCCTCCCGGACAGGGCTTTTATCGGAACACCATATATTTT. V and J are TRBV19 and TRBJ1-3; 8 bases fit TRBD1. Trimming removed 5 bases from V and 7 bases from J; junction bases left unmatched: 16. In germline, CDR1 is LNHDA, CDR2 SQIVND (reference sequence). The CDR3 has 17 residues. The full variable domain, with the rest looked up from reference TRBV19 and TRBJ1-3, is DGGITQSPKYLFRKEGQNVTLSCEQNLNHDAMYWYRQDPGQGLRLIYYSQIVNDFQKGDIAEGYSVSREKKESFPLTVTSAQKNPTAFYLCASSPPGQGFYRNTIYFGEGSWLTVV.

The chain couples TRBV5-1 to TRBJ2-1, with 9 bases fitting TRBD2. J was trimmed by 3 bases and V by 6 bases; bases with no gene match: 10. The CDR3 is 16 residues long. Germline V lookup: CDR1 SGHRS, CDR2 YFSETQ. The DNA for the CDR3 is TGCGCCAGCAAGCCGATAGCGGGAGCGGGCTACAATGAGCAGTTCTTC. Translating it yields CASKPIAGAGYNEQFF.

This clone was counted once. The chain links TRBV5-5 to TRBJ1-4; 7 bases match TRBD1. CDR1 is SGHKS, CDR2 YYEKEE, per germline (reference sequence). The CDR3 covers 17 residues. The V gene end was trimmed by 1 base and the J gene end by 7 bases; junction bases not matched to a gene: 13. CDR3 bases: TGTGCCAGCAGCTTGACAGGGGAGACAGGGTTGGGTGAAAAACTGTTTTTT. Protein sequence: CASSLTGETGLGEKLFF. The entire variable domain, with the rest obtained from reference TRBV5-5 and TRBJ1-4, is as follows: DAGVTQSPTHLIKTRGQQVTLRCSPISGHKSVSWYQQVLGQGPQFIFQYYEKEERGRGNFPDRFSARQFPNYSSELNVNALLLGDSALYLCASSLTGETGLGEKLFFGSGTQLSVL.

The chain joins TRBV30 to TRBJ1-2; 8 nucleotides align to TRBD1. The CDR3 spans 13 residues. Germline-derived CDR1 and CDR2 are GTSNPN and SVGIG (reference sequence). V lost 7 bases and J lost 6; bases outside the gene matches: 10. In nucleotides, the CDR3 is TGTGCCTCGAAAACTTGGACAGGGAATGGCTACACCTTC. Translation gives CASKTWTGNGYTF.

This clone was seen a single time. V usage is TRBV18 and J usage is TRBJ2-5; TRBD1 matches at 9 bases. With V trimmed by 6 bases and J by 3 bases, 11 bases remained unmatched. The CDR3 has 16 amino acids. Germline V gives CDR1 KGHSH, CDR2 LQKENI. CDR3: CASSPRQGVLKETQYF. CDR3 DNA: TGTGCCAGCTCTCCTAGACAGGGGGTTTTGAAAGAGACCCAGTACTTC.

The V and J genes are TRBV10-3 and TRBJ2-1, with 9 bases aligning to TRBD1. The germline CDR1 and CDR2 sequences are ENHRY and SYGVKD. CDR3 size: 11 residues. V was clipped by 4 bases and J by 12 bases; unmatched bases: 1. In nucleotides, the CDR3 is TGTGCCATCAGTGGGACAGGGGTGCAGTTCTTC. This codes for CAISGTGVQFF.

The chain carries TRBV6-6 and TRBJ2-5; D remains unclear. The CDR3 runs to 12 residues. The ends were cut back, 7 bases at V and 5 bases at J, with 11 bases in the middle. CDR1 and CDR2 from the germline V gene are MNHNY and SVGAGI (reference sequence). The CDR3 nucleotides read TGTGCCAGCACCACGGGTGGGGAGACCCAGTACTTC. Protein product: CASTTGGETQYF.

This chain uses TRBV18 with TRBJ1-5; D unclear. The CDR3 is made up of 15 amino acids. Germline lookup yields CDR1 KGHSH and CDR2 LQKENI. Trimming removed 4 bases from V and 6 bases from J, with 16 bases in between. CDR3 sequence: CASSLGPERSQPQHF. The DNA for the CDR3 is TGTGCCAGCTCACTAGGCCCCGAACGGAGTCAGCCCCAGCATTTT.

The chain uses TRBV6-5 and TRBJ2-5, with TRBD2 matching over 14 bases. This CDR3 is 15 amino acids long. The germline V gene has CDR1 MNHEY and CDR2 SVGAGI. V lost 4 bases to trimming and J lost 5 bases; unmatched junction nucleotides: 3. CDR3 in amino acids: CASSWGLAGVETQYF. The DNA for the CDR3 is TGTGCCAGCAGTTGGGGACTAGCGGGAGTGGAGACCCAGTACTTC.

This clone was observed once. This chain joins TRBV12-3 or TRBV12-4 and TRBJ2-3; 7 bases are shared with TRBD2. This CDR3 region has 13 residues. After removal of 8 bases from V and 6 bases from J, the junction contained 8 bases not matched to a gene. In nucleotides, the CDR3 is TGTGCCAGCCTCCGGGACTATTGGGATACGCAGTATTTT. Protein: CASLRDYWDTQYF.